Presented here are 26 T cell receptor beta chains from one specimen sequenced in a study of T cell responses to AZD1222 COVID-19 vaccine. Method: immunoSEQ multiplex PCR; TCRdb's copy keeps in-frame clones and lacks some. The data show roughly 170,000 clones, 90% seen once. Source: peripheral blood, taken on day 0 of AZD1222 vaccination. Every receptor here comes from an adult in good health.

This clone showed up just once. V usage is TRBV10-3 and J usage is TRBJ2-2, with D perhaps matching TRBD2 (5 bases). The germline V gene has CDR1 ENHRY and CDR2 SYGVKD. CDR3 length equals 18 residues. V was trimmed by 4 bases and J by 7 bases, leaving 25 bases between them. CDR3 residues: CAISADPLRAANSGELFF. The CDR3 DNA reads TGTGCCATCAGTGCTGATCCCTTGCGGGCGGCCAATAGCGGGGAGCTGTTTTTT.

This chain links TRBV4-2 with TRBJ1-3; a possible D gene is TRBD1 (5 bases). Germline CDR1 reads LGHNA; CDR2 reads YNFKEQ. The CDR3 length is 15 residues. The V end was cut by 4 bases, the J end by 2 bases, with 12 bases between. The CDR3 DNA sequence: TGTGCCAGCAGCCTCCCCCCGGGGGCTGGAAACACCATATATTTT. It encodes CASSLPPGAGNTIYF.

The chain links TRBV27 to TRBJ1-5, with D possibly being TRBD1 (5 bases). Germline CDR1 and CDR2: MNHEY and SMNVEV (reference sequence). V was shortened by 6 bases and J by 5 bases, with 11 bases between the two germline ends. The CDR3 sequence is 13 residues long. The CDR3 nucleotides read TGTGCCAGCAGATGGACAAGGGATCAGCCCCAGCATTTT. Amino acid sequence: CASRWTRDQPQHF.

The gene calls are TRBV29-1 and TRBJ1-5, with D possibly matching TRBD1 (6 bases). The V gene's germline CDR1 is SQVTM and CDR2 ANQGSEA. This CDR3 is 13 amino acids long. Trimming took off 5 bases at V and 4 bases at J, with 12 bases between the two ends. This chain's CDR3 is CSVSGGLNQPQHF. The CDR3, as DNA: TGCAGCGTTTCTGGGGGGCTAAATCAGCCCCAGCATTTT.

The V and J genes are TRBV7-9 and TRBJ2-1; 11 bases are shared with TRBD1. The CDR3 spans 15 residues. CDR1 SEHNR and CDR2 FQNEAQ come from the germline V gene (reference sequence). V lost 5 bases to trimming and J lost 8 bases; unmatched junction nucleotides: 8. CDR3 loop: CASSPGTGGEHEQFF. Here the CDR3 DNA reads TGTGCCAGCAGCCCCGGGACAGGGGGGGAACATGAGCAGTTCTTC.

The chain combines TRBV3-1 (or the pseudogene TRBV3-2) with TRBJ2-7, with D possibly matching TRBD1 (5 bases). This CDR3 spans 13 amino acids. Germline V lookup: CDR1 LGHDT, CDR2 YNNKEL (reference sequence). V shed 4 bases and J shed 1 base, with 8 bases lying between them. The CDR3: CASSPDRSYEQYF. In DNA, the CDR3 is TGTGCCAGCAGCCCAGACAGATCCTACGAGCAGTACTTC.

The gene calls are TRBV19 and TRBJ1-4; D remains ambiguous. The CDR3 has 13 amino acids. CDR1 and CDR2 (germline): LNHDA, SQIVND (reference sequence). V was clipped by 6 bases and J by 12 bases, with 17 bases between them. The CDR3 DNA reads TGTGCCAGTAGCCCCCTCCCCGGGGTAGAACTGTTTTTT. It translates to CASSPLPGVELFF. Together with reference TRBV19 and TRBJ1-4, the CDR3 gives the full variable domain: DGGITQSPKYLFRKEGQNVTLSCEQNLNHDAMYWYRQDPGQGLRLIYYSQIVNDFQKGDIAEGYSVSREKKESFPLTVTSAQKNPTAFYLCASSPLPGVELFFGSGTQLSVL.

The chain has TRBV6-4 and TRBJ2-6; maybe TRBD2 (7 bases). The V end lost 3 bases, the J end lost 2 bases, and 11 bases lay between the germline ends. The CDR3 has 16 residues. Germline V gives CDR1 MRHNA, CDR2 SNTAGT. The CDR3: CASSEGGAAGANVLTF. The CDR3 nucleotides read TGTGCCAGCAGTGAAGGGGGGGCGGCTGGGGCCAACGTCCTGACTTTC.

The chain combines TRBV6-4 with TRBJ1-2, with no clear D. V lost 5 bases, J lost 5 bases, and 12 bases lay in between. Germline-derived CDR1 and CDR2 are MRHNA and SNTAGT. The CDR3 length is 13 residues. This CDR3 reads CASSPGPGYGYTF. CDR3 DNA: TGTGCCAGCAGTCCGGGTCCCGGGTATGGCTACACCTTC.

This sequence joins TRBV12-3 or TRBV12-4 and TRBJ1-2; 7 nucleotides line up with TRBD1. This CDR3 contains 11 residues. Trimming at V came to 9 bases and at J to 8 bases, leaving 6 bases not matched to a gene. CDR3 nucleotide sequence: TGTGCCAGTTTAGGGGGCTCGGGCTACACCTTC. Translating gives CASLGGSGYTF.

The V call is TRBV6-4, the J call TRBJ2-3; 12 nucleotides align to TRBD1. Germline trimming cut 6 bases from V and 5 bases from J; bases unmatched to any gene: 6. The CDR3 runs to 15 residues. Germline-derived CDR1 and CDR2 are MRHNA and SNTAGT. CDR3 DNA sequence: TGTGCCAGCAGAGGCGGGACAGGGGGCCGAGATACGCAGTATTTT. Its translation is CASRGGTGGRDTQYF.

The chain combines TRBV27 with TRBJ2-3, with 7 bases fitting TRBD2. The trim removed 6 bases at V and 7 bases at J, leaving 13 bases unmatched. The CDR3 runs to 15 residues. The germline gives CDR1 MNHEY, CDR2 SMNVEV (reference sequence). The CDR3 nucleotides are TGTGCCAGCAGGGACCCGCGGGGGACCGTAAATACGCAGTATTTT. Translating it yields CASRDPRGTVNTQYF.

V gene TRBV6-6 combines with J gene TRBJ1-6, with TRBD1 matching over 10 bases. The CDR3 extends over 16 amino acids. The V and J ends lost 6 bases and 10 bases, in that order; junction bases with no gene match: 12. CDR1 is MNHNY and CDR2 is SVGAGI in the germline V gene (reference sequence). The CDR3 spells CASRSARGTGASPLHF. The CDR3 DNA is TGTGCCAGCAGATCCGCCCGCGGGACAGGGGCCTCACCCCTCCACTTT.

V gene TRBV15 combines with J gene TRBJ1-3, with unresolved D. The CDR3 runs 13 residues. Germline CDR1 is LNHNV and CDR2 is YYDKDF (reference sequence). The V gene lost 8 bases and the J gene lost 3 bases, with 11 bases spanning the gap. In DNA form, the CDR3 reads TGTGCCACCCTCCGTGGTTATGGAAACACCATATATTTT. It yields the protein CATLRGYGNTIYF.

Only one count was recorded for this clone. The rearrangement uses TRBV24-1 and TRBJ2-5; a possible D gene is TRBD1 (5 bases). The germline V gene encodes CDR1 KGHDR and CDR2 SFDVKD. This CDR3 spans 15 amino acids. V shed 3 bases and J shed 5 bases, with 15 bases lying between them. CDR3 sequence (DNA): TGTGCCACCAGTGATGGCAGGGTTAACGGGGAGACCCAGTACTTC. Its protein product is CATSDGRVNGETQYF.

The chain combines TRBV5-1 with TRBJ1-1; 7 bases line up with TRBD1. From germline, CDR1 is SGHRS and CDR2 YFSETQ. The trim removed 4 bases at V and 3 bases at J, leaving 9 bases unmatched. The length of the CDR3 is 15 residues. The CDR3 spells CASSPETGRDTEAFF. In nucleotides, the CDR3 is TGCGCCAGCAGCCCAGAGACAGGGCGGGACACTGAAGCTTTCTTT.

V usage is TRBV19 and J usage is TRBJ2-5; TRBD1 matches 8 bases. Trimming cost V 0 bases and J 2 bases; bases outside gene matches: 2. CDR3 length: 15 residues. In germline, CDR1 is LNHDA, CDR2 SQIVND (reference sequence). CDR3: CASSIDRTGQETQYF. The CDR3 DNA reads as TGTGCCAGTAGTATAGATCGGACAGGGCAAGAGACCCAGTACTTC.

This clone was detected only a few times. The chain links TRBV2 to TRBJ2-7; D is unclear. The germline V gene encodes CDR1 SNHLY and CDR2 FYNNEI. V gave up 8 bases and J gave up 2 bases, with 7 bases separating them. The CDR3 consists of 11 residues. The CDR3 here is CASLGAYEQYF. The CDR3, as DNA: TGTGCCAGCCTTGGGGCCTACGAGCAGTACTTC. The complete variable domain, with remaining parts taken from reference TRBV2 and TRBJ2-7, reads EPEVTQTPSHQVTQMGQEVILRCVPISNHLYFYWYRQILGQKVEFLVSFYNNEISEKSEIFDDQFSVERPDGSNFTLKIRSTKLEDSAMYFCASLGAYEQYFGPGTRLTVT.

The chain recombines TRBV4-2 with TRBJ2-3; D not certain. This CDR3 has 16 amino acids. The germline V gene encodes CDR1 LGHNA and CDR2 YNFKEQ. V gave up 0 bases and J gave up 1 base, with 11 bases separating them. As DNA, the CDR3 is TGTGCCAGCAGCCAAGATGCCCTTGGCCGCACAGATACGCAGTATTTT. Protein: CASSQDALGRTDTQYF.

This clone was counted a single time. The rearrangement links TRBV10-3 to TRBJ1-1, with no clear D. V was trimmed by 4 bases and J by 4 bases, leaving 13 bases between them. Germline CDR1 ENHRY, CDR2 SYGVKD. The CDR3 is made up of 14 amino acids. The CDR3 loop is CAISVEGKATEAFF. CDR3 bases: TGTGCCATCAGTGTAGAGGGCAAGGCCACTGAAGCTTTCTTT.

The chain employs TRBV3-1 (or the pseudogene TRBV3-2) and TRBJ1-4; 8 positions match TRBD1. Germline V CDR1 and CDR2: LGHDT, YNNKEL (reference sequence). CDR3 size: 19 residues. J was trimmed by 5 bases and V by 2 bases; bases with no gene match: 16. The DNA of the CDR3 is TGTGCCAGCAGCCAATTCCCCCTGGGGATCGGGACAGGCAATGAAAAACTGTTTTTT. Amino acid sequence: CASSQFPLGIGTGNEKLFF.

The chain recombines TRBV19 with TRBJ2-2, with 9 bases matching TRBD1. Germline V gene sequence: CDR1 LNHDA, CDR2 SQIVND (reference sequence). The CDR3 runs to 16 residues. The trim removed 4 bases at V and 6 bases at J, leaving 9 bases unmatched. This chain's CDR3 is CASSSRTGAGAGELFF. The CDR3 DNA reads TGTGCCAGTAGTAGCAGGACAGGGGCTGGGGCCGGGGAGCTGTTTTTT.

The chain recombines TRBV4-2 with TRBJ2-7; the D is unclear. From germline, CDR1 is LGHNA and CDR2 YNFKEQ. V lost 0 bases and J 1 base, leaving 7 bases between the germline ends. CDR3 size: 14 residues. The CDR3 sequence: CASSQDPSSYEQYF. CDR3 sequence (DNA): TGTGCCAGCAGCCAAGACCCGAGTTCCTACGAGCAGTACTTC.

The chain carries TRBV7-9 and TRBJ2-1; 10 bases agree with TRBD2. This CDR3 has 15 amino acids. Unmatched junction bases numbered 4, after V lost 0 bases and J lost 8 bases. Germline CDR1 and CDR2: SEHNR and FQNEAQ (reference sequence). The DNA for the CDR3 is TGTGCCAGCAGCTTAGCGGCTAGCGGGGGCCATGAGCAGTTCTTC. This encodes CASSLAASGGHEQFF. The full variable domain, in which reference TRBV7-9 and TRBJ2-1 provide the parts outside the CDR3, is DTGVSQNPRHKITKRGQNVTFRCDPISEHNRLYWYRQTLGQGPEFLTYFQNEAQLEKSRLLSDRFSAERPKGSFSTLEIQRTEQGDSAMYLCASSLAASGGHEQFFGPGTRLTVL.

The chain recombines TRBV5-8 with TRBJ1-3; D is perhaps TRBD1 (5 bases). Germline V gene sequence: CDR1 SGHTS, CDR2 YDEGEE. The germline V and J ends were trimmed by 3 bases and 1 base, with 17 bases remaining between them. The CDR3 extends over 17 amino acids. The CDR3 loop reads CASSSRTDRPSGNTIYF. CDR3 nucleotide sequence: TGTGCCAGCAGCTCCAGAACCGACAGACCGTCTGGAAACACCATATATTTT. Supplemented by reference TRBV5-8 and TRBJ1-3, the full variable domain reads EAGVTQSPTHLIKTRGQQATLRCSPISGHTSVYWYQQALGLGLQFLLWYDEGEERNRGNFPPRFSGRQFPNYSSELNVNALELEDSALYLCASSSRTDRPSGNTIYFGEGSWLTVV.

The chain carries TRBV6-5 and TRBJ1-6; 8 nucleotides match TRBD1. The CDR3 runs 15 residues. V trimming: 3 bases; J trimming: 10 bases; junction bases outside the gene matches: 8. The V gene's germline CDR1 is MNHEY and CDR2 SVGAGI. This chain's CDR3 is CASSYKGQGDSPLHF. The CDR3, as DNA: TGTGCCAGCAGTTATAAAGGACAGGGAGACTCACCCCTCCACTTT.